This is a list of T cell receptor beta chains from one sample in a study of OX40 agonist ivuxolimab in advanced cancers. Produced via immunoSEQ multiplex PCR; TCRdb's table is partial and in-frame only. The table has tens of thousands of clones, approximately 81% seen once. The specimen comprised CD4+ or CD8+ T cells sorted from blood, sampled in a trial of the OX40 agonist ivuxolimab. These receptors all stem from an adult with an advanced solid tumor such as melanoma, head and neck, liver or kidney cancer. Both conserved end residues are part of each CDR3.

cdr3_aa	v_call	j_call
CASSQGIVGSGTDTQYF	TRBV4-2	TRBJ2-3
CASSFGTSNNNEQFF	TRBV5-1	TRBJ2-1
CASSPPTRDTQYF	TRBV18	TRBJ2-3
CASSLGQGEGGYTF	TRBV27	TRBJ1-2
CATSGRLGATPLHF	TRBV15	TRBJ1-6
CASTPGTSGRLYEQYF	TRBV7-2	TRBJ2-7
CASSVHIQGTGELFF	TRBV6-5	TRBJ2-2
CASSLAGGADNEQFF	TRBV11-3	TRBJ2-1
CASSLGTGVNEQFF	TRBV5-1	TRBJ2-1
CASSFTGGIQYF	TRBV7-2	TRBJ2-4
CASSLSGQGTGNTIYF	TRBV11-2	TRBJ1-3
CASSDGAQSPLHF	TRBV6-1	TRBJ1-6
CATSRGVPTGYDYEQYF	TRBV15	TRBJ2-7
CASSLAASGPYEQYF	TRBV5-4	TRBJ2-7
CSVEVRAPDGYTF	TRBV29-1	TRBJ1-2
CSGSISGTTYEQYF	TRBV29-1	TRBJ2-7
CATGQGKETQYF	TRBV2	TRBJ2-5
CAWSRLTQNQPQHF	TRBV30	TRBJ1-5
CASSLEGGNSPLHF	TRBV5-1	TRBJ1-6
CASQTGGDSYGYTF	TRBV6-6	TRBJ1-2
CATSREDSYNSPLHF	TRBV15	TRBJ1-6
CASSNRGGTHNEQFF	TRBV5-1	TRBJ2-1
CASRTRDYGYTF	TRBV25-1	TRBJ1-2
CASSWGAGNQPQHF	TRBV7-9	TRBJ1-5
CASSLYGYAFF	TRBV5-6	TRBJ1-1
CASRLVMNTEAFF	TRBV7-3	TRBJ1-1
CASSLGGSSQETQYF	TRBV5-4	TRBJ2-5
CASSLGQGARNQSQHF	TRBV5-6	TRBJ1-5
CASSLLFGNSPLHF	TRBV5-5	TRBJ1-6
CASGLGQGSNSPLHF	TRBV12-5	TRBJ1-6
CASSAGASPYEQYF	TRBV27	TRBJ2-7
CASSGIAGGGETQYF	TRBV6-1	TRBJ2-5
CATSRDLGEQFF	TRBV15	TRBJ2-1
CASSLIGPGGTSYTF	TRBV5-8	TRBJ1-2
CASSSGPGTEAFF	TRBV6-6	TRBJ1-1
CASSYTTDTQYF	TRBV10-1	TRBJ2-3
CASSRDREDEQFF	TRBV18	TRBJ2-1
CASMRQARDEQYF	TRBV10-2	TRBJ2-7
CSVDRQTYGYTF	TRBV29-1	TRBJ1-2
CASSLGVNQPQHF	TRBV19	TRBJ1-5
CASGRTGPGRGYTF	TRBV28	TRBJ1-2
CASSLEGVSEQYF	TRBV5-1	-
CASSMKLTDTQYF	TRBV7-3	TRBJ2-3
CASSLAEGSSYEQYF	TRBV7-8	TRBJ2-7
CASSFRLAGDTQYF	TRBV2	TRBJ2-3
CASSSGQRDTEAFF	TRBV5-6	TRBJ1-1
CASSSSGTGTVYEKLFF	TRBV7-2	TRBJ1-4
CASSPTGQEYEQYF	TRBV7-9	TRBJ2-7
CASSLGVRWGKYNEQFF	TRBV11-2	TRBJ2-1
CATSPGAYNEQFF	TRBV11-3	TRBJ2-1
CASSSSQRAVNEQYF	TRBV7-9	TRBJ2-7
CASSLRGAETQYF	TRBV5-4	TRBJ2-5